Described below is a single TCR beta chain sequence and its context. The data originate from a study of blood T cell repertoires in COVID-19. Sequenced by immunoSEQ multiplex PCR; TCRdb stores in-frame clones only, minus some. The sample lists roughly 330,000 clones; nearly 90% were seen once. The CDR3 covers 12 residues. The chain joins TRBV21-1 to TRBJ2-1; the DNA was not used to check the table's D call, TRBD2. TRBV21-1 is tagged as a pseudogene. This clonotype was sampled from a woman aged 25-40 years who had recovered from COVID-19. Sequencing used PBMCs or T cells enriched from blood (not recorded which). The CDR3 region is CASSLPGLEQFF. CDR3 bases: TGTGCCAGCTCATTACCGGGACTAGAGCAGTTCTTC.